The 6 T cell receptor beta chains reported below all come from one sample, sequenced in a study of OX40 agonist ivuxolimab in advanced cancers. Data came from immunoSEQ multiplex PCR; TCRdb stores just in-frame clones and leaves some out. Among about 48,000 clones listed, about 88% were seen once. The sample was CD4+ or CD8+ T cells sorted from blood, taken in a trial of the OX40 agonist ivuxolimab. The receptors were sampled from an adult with an advanced solid tumor such as melanoma, head and neck, liver or kidney cancer.

The chain combines TRBV6-5 with TRBJ2-2; the D call may be TRBD1 or TRBD2 (6 bases each). Trimming stripped 7 bases from V and 4 bases from J, with 13 bases between. The CDR3 length is 14 residues. Germline V lookup: CDR1 MNHEY, CDR2 SVGAGI. This CDR3 reads CASTGGLLTGELFF. CDR3 DNA sequence: TGTGCCAGCACTGGGGGGCTGCTCACCGGGGAGCTGTTTTTT.

The gene calls are TRBV4-2 and TRBJ2-3, with TRBD1 matching over 8 bases. The germline gives CDR1 LGHNA, CDR2 YNFKEQ. The CDR3 sequence is 16 residues long. With V trimmed by 3 bases and J by 2 bases, 7 bases remained unmatched. The CDR3 here is CASSQATGAVTDTQYF. DNA of the CDR3: TGTGCCAGCAGCCAGGCGACAGGGGCGGTCACAGATACGCAGTATTTT.

The chain recombines TRBV7-8 with TRBJ1-2; TRBD1 matches 8 bases. CDR3 length equals 15 residues. Germline CDR1 and CDR2: SGHVS and FQNEAQ. V lost 5 bases and J lost 4; bases outside the gene matches: 9. This chain's CDR3 is CASSHRRTGPYGYTF. The DNA of the CDR3 is TGTGCCAGCAGCCATCGTCGGACAGGGCCCTATGGCTACACCTTC.

The rearrangement links TRBV7-2 to TRBJ2-5, with 7 positions matching TRBD1. The CDR3 sequence is 15 residues long. Germline V gene sequence: CDR1 SGHTA, CDR2 FQGNSA. The junction had 7 bases not matched to a gene; V was cut back by 5 bases and J by 1 base. The CDR3 coding sequence is TGTGCCAGCAGCCCCGAGGGGGCGGTCCAAGAGACCCAGTACTTC. Amino acids: CASSPEGAVQETQYF.

The J gene is TRBJ1-6, the V gene TRBV28; no clear D. V dropped 7 bases and J dropped 0 bases, with 7 bases sitting between them. Germline V lookup: CDR1 MDHEN, CDR2 SYDVKM. The CDR3 consists of 14 residues. Written as DNA, the CDR3 is TGTGCCAGCACCCTCCGCTCCTATAATTCACCCCTCCACTTT. It is translated as CASTLRSYNSPLHF.

This chain connects TRBV18 to TRBJ2-3; TRBD1 matches at 9 bases. Germline V gives CDR1 KGHSH, CDR2 LQKENI. The CDR3 is 15 residues long. J gave up 2 bases and V 3 bases, and 3 bases lay outside the gene matches. The CDR3 loop reads CASSPGQGNTDTQYF. The CDR3 region has the DNA TGTGCCAGCTCACCCGGACAGGGGAACACAGATACGCAGTATTTT.